Below, 31 T cell receptor beta chains from the same sample are listed, as sequenced in a study of immune characterization of retroperitoneal liposarcoma. TCRdb re-called the PCR reads through MiXCR, storing one row per CDR3 protein. The sample includes around 6,300 distinct CDR3 sequences, around 29% of them seen just once. The sample was blood. These receptor sequences come from a male donor with retroperitoneal liposarcoma.

V gene TRBV6-1 combines with J gene TRBJ2-1; 10 bases match TRBD2. The V and J ends lost 8 bases and 8 bases, in that order; junction bases with no gene match: 6. CDR3 size: 13 residues. Germline CDR1 and CDR2: MNHNS and SASEGT. The DNA of the CDR3 is TGTGCCAGCTCCCTAGCGGGAGATGATGAGCAGTTCTTC. This encodes CASSLAGDDEQFF.

The chain combines TRBV6-2 or TRBV6-3 with TRBJ2-5, with 8 bases identical to TRBD2. Trimming took 8 bases from V and 5 from J; bases not matched to a gene: 7. The germline CDR1 and CDR2 sequences are MNHEY and SVGEGT. This CDR3 is 13 amino acids long. CDR3 residues: CASDGGGLETQYF. In DNA, the CDR3 is TGTGCCAGCGACGGGGGGGGCCTGGAGACCCAGTACTTC.

The V call is TRBV7-2, the J call TRBJ2-1; the D gene is possibly TRBD1 (5 bases). The J call may be incorrect, as the DNA end agrees better with TRBJ2-5. The germline gives CDR1 SGHTA, CDR2 FQGNSA. This CDR3 is 14 amino acids long. CDR3 nucleotides: TGTGCCAGCAGCTTAGGGGGCACCCAAGAGACCCAGTACTTC. Its protein is CASSLGGTQETQYF.

This clonotype was seen at least ten times. This sequence joins TRBV6-4 and TRBJ1-1; TRBD1 matches at 11 bases. This CDR3 has 14 amino acids. Germline V gives CDR1 MRHNA, CDR2 SNTAGT. The V and J ends lost 4 bases and 4 bases, in that order; junction bases with no gene match: 2. The CDR3 DNA reads TGTGCCAGCAGTGCCGGGACAGGGGGCACTGAAGCTTTCTTT. Residues: CASSAGTGGTEAFF.

V usage is TRBV20-1 and J usage is TRBJ2-4; D might be TRBD1 or TRBD2, each matching 6 bases. Germline loops: CDR1 DFQATT, CDR2 SNEGSKA (reference sequence). This CDR3 contains 14 residues. Trimming left V 1 base short and J 3 bases short, with 10 bases between. Here the CDR3 DNA reads TGCAGTGCTAGAGTGGGGGGCGTCAAAAACATTCAGTACTTC. Translating gives CSARVGGVKNIQYF.

This clonotype was counted many times. The CDR3 DNA follows: TGCGCCAGCAGTTCCCGATACGCAGGGTCCCCAAACACTGAAGCTTTCTTT. It is translated as CASSSRYAGSPNTEAFF. This chain joins TRBV5-1 and TRBJ1-1; perhaps TRBD1 as D (5 bases). Germline CDR1 is SGHRS and CDR2 is YFSETQ. Trimming took 5 bases from V and 2 from J, leaving 22 bases between them. This CDR3 is 17 amino acids long.

This clonotype is deemed medium-sized. This chain connects TRBV7-2 to TRBJ2-1; D tentatively reads TRBD1 or TRBD2 (6 bases each). V was clipped by 5 bases and J by 5 bases, with 19 bases between them. Germline V gene lookup returns CDR1 SGHTA and CDR2 FQGNSA. The length of the CDR3 is 16 residues. In DNA form, the CDR3 reads TGTGCCAGCAGCACCCAAGGGGGGAGCAAGCACAATGAGCAGTTCTTC. This codes for CASSTQGGSKHNEQFF.

Worth noting for this clonotype: An end of the junction does not agree with germline; a read error may underlie this. J is TRBJ2-5 and V is TRBV5-3; maybe TRBD2 (5 bases). The last part of the DNA fits TRBJ2-1 better; the J call may be wrong. TRBV5-3 counts as an open reading frame of uncertain function. The CDR3 is made up of 13 amino acids. CDR3 sequence: CASSLAGGETQFF. As DNA, the CDR3 is TGTGCCAGCAGCTTGGCGGGCGGAGAGACCCAGTTCTTC.

There are many counts of this clonotype. The rearrangement joins TRBV7-2 to TRBJ2-3; the D gene is possibly TRBD2 (5 bases). The germline V gene encodes CDR1 SGHTA and CDR2 FQGNSA. Trimming left V 5 bases short and J 0 bases short, with 12 bases between. The CDR3 covers 15 residues. CDR3: CASSPDYTSTDTQYF. In nucleotides, the CDR3 is TGTGCCAGCAGCCCTGACTACACTAGCACAGATACGCAGTATTTT.

This clonotype was seen many times. A junction boundary mismatches the germline segment, possibly from a read error. J is TRBJ1-2 and V is TRBV25-1; 7 bases map to TRBD1. The CDR3 runs to 15 residues. Per germline, CDR1 MGHDK and CDR2 SYGVNS. The CDR3 sequence: CASSNTGAANYGYIF. CDR3 nucleotide sequence: TGTGCCAGCAGTAACACAGGGGCAGCTAACTATGGCTACATCTTC.

The CDR3 sequence is CASRRDSNLQETQYF. CDR3 sequence (DNA): TGCGCCAGCAGACGGGACAGCAACCTCCAAGAGACCCAGTACTTC. This chain connects TRBV10-2 to TRBJ2-5; 7 bases line up with TRBD1. This CDR3 is built from 15 residues. Germline CDR1 is WSHSY and CDR2 is SAAADI. Losses at the gene ends were 6 bases for V and 1 base for J; bases not matched to a gene: 8.

As concerns this clonotype: A much bigger clone sits one base away, suggesting this may be a read error. The chain links TRBV27 to TRBJ1-6; D gene ambiguous. The V gene lost 7 bases and the J gene lost 4 bases, with 8 bases spanning the gap. Per germline, CDR1 MNHEY and CDR2 SMNVEV (reference sequence). The CDR3 length is 13 residues. CDR3 coding DNA: TGTGCCAGCAATCCCATTTATAATTCACCCCTCCACTTT. Residues: CASNPIYNSPLHF.

CDR3 in amino acids: CASRGITGMPLGNTIYF. CDR3 sequence (DNA): TGTGCCAGCAGGGGGATAACAGGGATGCCCCTTGGAAACACCATATATTTT. V is TRBV6-1 and J is TRBJ1-3; perhaps TRBD1 as D (6 bases). The V end lost 6 bases, the J end lost 3 bases, and 21 bases lay between the germline ends. The CDR3 sequence is 17 residues long. Germline V CDR1 and CDR2: MNHNS, SASEGT.

This clonotype was detected many times. This chain links TRBV27 with TRBJ2-7, with 8 bases identical to TRBD1. Trimming cost V 3 bases and J 1 base; bases outside gene matches: 11. In germline, CDR1 is MNHEY, CDR2 SMNVEV (reference sequence). The CDR3 is made up of 17 amino acids. The CDR3 sequence is CASSFQAGTGISYEQYF. CDR3 bases: TGTGCCAGCAGTTTTCAGGCAGGGACAGGAATTTCCTACGAGCAGTACTTC.

This clonotype was seen ten or more times. This chain joins TRBV6-1 and TRBJ2-1; no firm D call. Germline V lookup: CDR1 MNHNS, CDR2 SASEGT. Trimming took 6 bases from V and 8 from J, leaving 14 bases between them. CDR3 length equals 13 residues. CDR3 protein: CASRTLGRYEQFF. The CDR3 coding sequence is TGTGCCAGCAGAACACTCGGGCGGTATGAGCAGTTCTTC.

This chain connects TRBV6-1 to TRBJ2-3, with D perhaps assigned TRBD1 or TRBD2 (5 bases each). The ends were cut back, 3 bases at V and 3 bases at J, with 13 bases in the middle. The CDR3 loop spans 15 amino acids. The germline gives CDR1 MNHNS, CDR2 SASEGT. CDR3 nucleotides: TGTGCCAGCAGTGATACCTGGGGCGGGACAGATACGCAGTATTTT. Translation gives CASSDTWGGTDTQYF.

This clonotype was seen at least ten times. The V and J genes are TRBV5-5 and TRBJ2-2; D uncertain. Trimming pared 0 bases from V and 10 bases from J, leaving 13 bases between. The germline V gene has CDR1 SGHKS and CDR2 YYEKEE (reference sequence). The CDR3 extends over 14 amino acids. The CDR3 loop reads CASSLASGMVELFF. In DNA form, the CDR3 reads TGTGCCAGCAGCTTGGCCTCAGGAATGGTGGAGCTGTTTTTT.

A few counts support this clonotype. This chain connects TRBV6-1 to TRBJ2-1; D is unresolved. This CDR3 contains 16 residues. Trimming shortened V by 2 bases and J by 5 bases, and 16 bases separated the two germline ends. Germline lookup yields CDR1 MNHNS and CDR2 SASEGT. CDR3 coding DNA: TGTGCCAGCAGTGAAATACACACCGGTCGAAACAATGAGCAGTTCTTC. Translating it yields CASSEIHTGRNNEQFF.

In its sample, this clonotype was seen many times. This chain connects TRBV6-6 to TRBJ2-1; tentatively, D is TRBD1 or TRBD2 (5 bases each). With 6 bases removed from V and 7 bases from J, the gap between germline ends came to 31 bases. Germline assignment: CDR1 MNHNY and CDR2 SVGAGI (reference sequence). This CDR3 is 19 amino acids long. The DNA for the CDR3 is TGTGCCAGCAGGGGGGTCCCAGGGATCGATCCCCCCTCGGGAAATGAGCAGTTCTTC. Its translation: CASRGVPGIDPPSGNEQFF.

This clonotype occurred many times. The rearrangement joins TRBV27 to TRBJ2-1; a possible D gene is TRBD1 (6 bases). V was pared by 4 bases and J by 0 bases, with 16 bases between. The CDR3 contains 17 residues. Germline V gene data show CDR1 as MNHEY and CDR2 as SMNVEV (reference sequence). CDR3 residues: CASSSGAGASSYNEQFF. The CDR3, as DNA: TGTGCCAGCAGTTCAGGGGCGGGCGCGAGCTCCTACAATGAGCAGTTCTTC.

This clonotype was recorded a few times. The V call is TRBV4-1, the J call TRBJ2-2; D is tentatively TRBD1 or TRBD2 (5 bases each). V dropped 4 bases and J dropped 1 base, with 22 bases sitting between them. This CDR3 region has 19 residues. Germline CDR1 MGHRA, CDR2 YSYEKL. The CDR3 DNA sequence: TGCGCCAGCAGCCCCTCCTCTGGGACCCTCCCAATGAACACCGGGGAGCTGTTTTTT. As protein: CASSPSSGTLPMNTGELFF.

This clonotype was picked up many times. CDR3 nucleotides: TGTGCCAGCAGCCTTAGACCGGGACTAGCTTCGGTTGAGCAGTTCTTC. It specifies CASSLRPGLASVEQFF. The J gene is TRBJ2-1, the V gene TRBV11-2, with 9 nucleotides matching TRBD2. Germline V gene lookup returns CDR1 SGHAT and CDR2 FQNNGV. This CDR3 region has 16 residues. With V trimmed by 5 bases and J by 9 bases, 14 bases remained unmatched.

This clonotype was seen many times. CDR3 coding DNA: TGTGCCAGCAGTTTAGGTCAGACAAACACCTACGAGCAGTACTTC. This gives the protein CASSLGQTNTYEQYF. The chain is built from TRBV12-3 or TRBV12-4 and TRBJ2-1, with unresolved D. The J call may be in error: the DNA end matches TRBJ2-7 better. This CDR3 has 15 residues.

In its sample, this clonotype was seen a few times. The gene calls are TRBV6-1 and TRBJ2-1, with 9 positions matching TRBD2. This CDR3 has 14 amino acids. Germline CDR1 MNHNS, CDR2 SASEGT. After removal of 4 bases from V and 6 bases from J, the junction contained 4 bases not matched to a gene. In nucleotides, the CDR3 is TGTGCCAGCAGTGCAGCGGGGGGTCCCAATGAGCAGTTCTTC. Translated: CASSAAGGPNEQFF.

CDR3 sequence: CASSKRPNSSGNTIYF. CDR3 DNA sequence: TGTGCCAGCAGTAAACGACCCAATAGCTCTGGAAACACCATATATTTT. This sequence joins TRBV6-1 and TRBJ1-3, with unresolved D. The V end was cut by 5 bases, the J end by 0 bases, with 14 bases between. Germline lookup yields CDR1 MNHNS and CDR2 SASEGT. This CDR3 region has 16 residues.

Ten or more counts support this clonotype. CDR3 in amino acids: CATNDRVSHNEQFF. The CDR3 DNA is TGCGCCACAAATGACAGGGTCTCGCACAATGAGCAGTTCTTC. The chain has TRBV23-1 and TRBJ2-1, with 7 bases fitting TRBD1. TRBV23-1 is an ORF; its function is uncertain. The CDR3 covers 14 residues. V gave up 10 bases and J gave up 5 bases; unmatched junction bases: 11.

V and J are TRBV6-1 and TRBJ2-6, with D hard to call. This CDR3 contains 14 residues. Germline CDR1 is MNHNS and CDR2 is SASEGT. Trimming removed 4 bases from V and 0 bases from J, with 4 bases in between. The CDR3 spells CASSVHSGANVLTF. The DNA of the CDR3 is TGTGCCAGCAGTGTTCACTCTGGGGCCAACGTCCTGACTTTC.

This chain links TRBV27 with TRBJ2-1, with 8 nucleotides matching TRBD2. Germline CDR1 and CDR2: MNHEY and SMNVEV (reference sequence). The CDR3 is made up of 17 amino acids. V was clipped by 6 bases and J by 6 bases; unmatched bases: 16. Written as DNA, the CDR3 is TGTGCCAGCAGGTTAGCCCTGATTTCTAGCGGGTTCAATGAGCAGTTCTTC. Its translation is CASRLALISSGFNEQFF.

This clonotype was seen just once. The chain uses TRBV20-1 and TRBJ2-1; perhaps TRBD2 as D (7 bases). The J call is in doubt because the DNA end fits TRBJ2-7 better. Germline assignment: CDR1 DFQATT and CDR2 SNEGSKA (reference sequence). This CDR3 spans 14 amino acids. This CDR3 reads CSATPLGGGNEQYF. In DNA form, the CDR3 reads TGCAGTGCTACTCCCCTAGGGGGGGGGAACGAGCAGTACTTC.

This clonotype was counted at least ten times. This chain connects TRBV6-1 to TRBJ1-1, with 11 nucleotides matching TRBD1. CDR3 length: 14 amino acids. CDR1 is MNHNS, CDR2 SASEGT, per germline. J lost 5 bases, V lost 7 bases, and 6 bases had no gene match. In DNA, the CDR3 is TGTGCCAGCACAAGGACAGGGGGCCGTACTGAAGCTTTCTTT. Residues: CASTRTGGRTEAFF.

The chain is built from TRBV9 and TRBJ2-1, with D possibly being TRBD2 (7 bases). The end of the DNA fits TRBJ2-5 better, so the J call may be wrong. The CDR3 consists of 15 residues. Germline-derived CDR1 and CDR2 are SGDLS and YYNGEE. The CDR3: CASSVRGAPKETQYF. In DNA form, the CDR3 reads TGTGCCAGCAGCGTACGGGGGGCCCCCAAAGAGACCCAGTACTTC.